The sequence of this T cell receptor (beta chain) was determined in a study of cytomegalovirus exposure and HLA in healthy donors (TCRdb year 2017). Looking at the study overall: According to an earlier analysis of several hundred of the donors, 150 million to 200 million T cells yielded 117 million unique TCR beta sequences and less than 300 Gb of sequence data. Roughly 300 gigabases of sequencing data and around 80 million unique TCR sequences made up an early release that covered nearly 650 HLA-typed donors. Among the roughly 400 genotyped donors, approximately 76% belonged to the genetic ancestry cluster associated with self-reported Caucasian donors. The study aimed to test whether cataloging public T cell receptors could reveal signatures of past pathogen exposure. The study profiled the T cell repertoires of fewer than 850 subjects by immunosequencing and related them to cytomegalovirus serostatus. A separate validation cohort of roughly 120 different subjects was used in addition to the 666-subject first cohort. To predict cytomegalovirus infection status, the study brought together high-throughput TCR immunosequencing, statistical association of individual TCRs with disease status, and machine learning. In a later analysis, previously published TCR beta repertoires from 550 to 700 donors were re-analyzed and high-resolution HLA genotyping was added so that TCR occurrence patterns could be studied. The later analysis used no new phenotypic data to find candidate immune exposures, relying instead on TCR beta sequences and their occurrence across donors. In an earlier analysis of a few hundred of the donors, high-throughput TCR beta sequencing was used to judge whether each TCR beta V gene segment behaved as functional or pseudogenic. Alongside the repertoire data, information on donor age, sex, ethnicity and CMV serostatus was compiled. Genome-wide SNP genotypes for about 60% of the roughly 670 donors were used in a later genetic analysis, which treated that subset as a discovery cohort. Every repertoire in the discovery cohort had been generated on one and the same sequencing platform. HLA typing covered class I and class II loci at four-digit resolution. The number of donors typed differed by locus, with roughly 620-630 for A, B, C, DRB1 and DQB1, roughly 520 for DQA1, 606 for DPA1, and around 430 for DPB1. Because of strong linkage in the cohort, roughly five DR-DQ haplotypes were treated as single units for association and clustering. Among a few hundred genotyped donors of the cohort, an average of approximately 230,000 unique TCR beta nucleotide sequences were sequenced per donor, roughly 20% of them non-productive.

Overall study outcomes, separate from this receptor: According to a later genetic analysis, donors in an Asian-associated ancestry cluster had fewer N-insertions in productive TCRs than the approximately 610-donor mean. A further reported finding was that TCR beta sequences accurately predicted the HLA-A and HLA-B alleles for most subjects in the first cohort. A later analysis reported that several top co-occurrence clusters appeared linked to parvovirus B19, influenza, CMV and Epstein-Barr virus. HLA typing was unavailable for some donors at each locus, so association tests used only the typed subset. A later analysis found that most CMV-associated TCR beta chains appeared HLA-restricted, with HLA associations seemingly driven largely by CMV exposure. The only immune exposure information available for the cohort was CMV serostatus. Broadly in line with IMGT annotations, most TCR beta V segments showed up in productive rearrangements about 87% or about 30% of the time in an earlier analysis of some 590 of the donors. In a later genetic analysis, a missense DCLRE1C variant was associated with V-gene and J-gene trimming of TCR beta chains, and the association was replicated in an independent cohort. Cytomegalovirus status was reported to be diagnosed by the classifier with high specificity and sensitivity in both the original and validation cohorts. The authors suggested that the approach could potentially be extended to other disease states and immunological phenotypes. In a later analysis, HLA-associated TCR beta chains showed more clonal expansion and lower generation probabilities than non-associated chains that were equally common. A cluster of highly shared sequence variants was judged likely to represent a technical artifact of the sequencing pipeline. Some IMGT-functional V segments, including TRBV6-2 and TRBV6-3, could not be told apart with the 87-base-pair reads, so those segments were excluded. Linkage disequilibrium might explain the correlated functional status among segregating V segments, but an unknown experimental factor could not be ruled out. A few of the identified cytomegalovirus-associated TCR beta chains were confirmed in vitro to be specific for cytomegalovirus antigens. In a later analysis, TCR association rates were found to vary across HLA loci, with the most associated TCRs seen for DRB1 alleles and the fewest for HLA-C alleles. When HLA alleles, especially DR and DQ, strongly co-occurred, attributing TCR associations to individual alleles was difficult. The study listed 164 TCR beta chains as associated with cytomegalovirus. At a false discovery rate of 0.05, a later analysis linked around 15,000 TCR beta sequences to specific HLA alleles. Over 15 rarely observed V segments, including chromosome 9 orphons, were excluded from the earlier analysis of several hundred of the donors because counts were too low. Most TCR sequences were seen in very few donors, while some public TCRs were found in many individuals. In this cohort, only TCR beta chains were sequenced, and detectable features were limited by the absence of alpha or paired-chain data. Roughly uniform sequencing depth across donors was assumed in presence/absence analyses, although this assumption may not hold.

The cohort was made up of around 720 healthy bone marrow donors. All cohort members were sampled while nominally healthy, although unrecorded immune exposures were likely present. The donor was CMV seropositive and belonged to the group of 250 to 300 seropositive cohort members. Each donor provided a peripheral blood sample, and peripheral blood mononuclear cells were used for TCR beta sequencing. Genomic DNA extraction from the blood cell samples was performed with the Qiagen DNeasy Blood Extraction Kit. Of note for this clone: What antigen it recognizes has not been identified. Qualities for individual bases were not recorded, and no much larger clone is one base off.

The library came from the immunoSEQ multiplex PCR assay. A mixture of 60 forward primers for TCR Vbeta segments and 13 reverse primers for TCR Jbeta segments was used in the multiplex PCR. The CDR3 region of rearranged TCR beta genes was amplified from genomic DNA by a multiplex PCR assay. Amplified TCR beta libraries were sequenced as 87-base-pair reads on the Illumina HiSeq System. The paper's data handling went like this. A later analysis counted some 74 million unique TCR beta chains across the 550 to 700 repertoires, and around 9.9 million of these chains were shared by at least two donors. A nearest-neighbor algorithm error-corrected the raw reads and collapsed the reads into unique sequences, merging closely related sequences to remove PCR and sequencing errors. To assign V, D and J gene segments, CDR3 sequences were aligned to IMGT reference sequences. Each retained sequence needed at least a six-nucleotide match to both a V gene segment and a J gene segment. A rearrangement counted as productive if the CDR3 had no stop codons and remained in frame with V and J, and every other rearrangement counted as non-productive. Following IMGT convention, CDR3 was defined as the stretch from the second conserved V-encoded cysteine up to the conserved J-encoded phenylalanine. The earlier analysis of 500 to 600 of the donors excluded sequences that lacked an unambiguous match to a single V gene segment. In an earlier analysis of 587 of the donors, a V segment was called functional when productive rearrangements were above 56.7%, and segregating when the standard deviation between donors exceeded 5%. To diagnose cytomegalovirus status from the catalog of TCR beta chain sequences, a statistical classification framework was built. A later analysis assigned V and J genes by comparing TCR nucleotide sequences with IMGT/GENE-DB human TR gene sequences. In a later analysis, CDR3 sequences and most-parsimonious VDJ recombination scenarios were assigned using the TCRdist pipeline. In a later analysis, every TCR beta chain was defined by the combination of its CDR3 amino acid sequence and its V-gene family, and reads without a unique V-gene family were dropped. In a later analysis, 450 to 600 highly shared, low-generation-probability nucleotide sequences were removed to address suspected cross-contamination and a sequencing artifact. In a later analysis, a clonal expansion index for each public chain was calculated from normalized within-repertoire ranks of inferred template counts. A later analysis computed generation probabilities with a VDJ recombination model fitted to out-of-frame rearrangements, and checked the results against IGoR. In a later analysis, TCR-TCR, TCR-HLA and TCR-CMV co-occurrence was scored with hypergeometric tests, and a repertoire-size bias correction was applied to TCR pairs. In a later analysis, false discovery rates were estimated by permuting HLA or CMV assignments 20 times. In a later analysis, co-occurring TCRs were grouped using DBSCAN, and TCRdist sequence similarity was added for clustering within HLA-allele-positive subsets. Repertoires with fewer than 30,000 or more than 120,000 public chains, plus five repertoires with anomalous nucleotide sharing, were excluded from co-occurrence clustering. In its TCRdb copy, this immuneACCESS table keeps in-frame sequences only and misses some clones. Where compared with another copy, unresolved V genes explain less than half of these, and the others have no known cause. Clone size and the V and J calls come from that table; the DNA yielded D and trimming. The sample profile shows under 200,000 clones; roughly 85% of them were found once. The top ten clonotypes cover roughly 2.5% of the sample.

For CDR1 and CDR2, the germline V gene lists SGHTA and FQGNSA. V is reduced by 1 base and J by 3 bases, leaving a spacing of 13 bases between them. The CDR3, from cysteine to phenylalanine, totals 16 residues. The sequence is cut down to CDR3 DNA, 48 bases in frame from base 1. Sequences were obtained from PBMCs. The chain is assembled from TRBV7-2 and TRBJ2-1; D gene: possibly TRBD1, on 6 matching bases. The source of this sequence is a man aged 30-40 years in good health and CMV-seropositive. Here is the DNA: TGTGCCAGCAGCTTAGTTTTGGGGGCTGGCTACAATGAGCAGTTCTTC. Translated, it gives CASSLVLGAGYNEQFF.